A selection of T cell receptor beta chains follows, all from one sample in a study of cytomegalovirus exposure and HLA in healthy donors. Profiling relied on immunoSEQ multiplex PCR, and the TCRdb table lists in-frame clones only, not all of them. The data contain roughly 180,000 clones, around 80% of them seen just once; the ten biggest clones take up 4.8%. Sequenced: PBMCs. The receptor source for this set is a man between 18 and 29 years old in good health and CMV-seronegative. Both conserved end residues are part of each CDR3. D genes are given only for firm matches. Only some rows state a clone size, as once, few, many or a class for expanded clones.

cdr3_nt	cdr3_aa	v_call	clone_size	d_call	j_call
TGTGCCAGCAGCTTAAATCTAGGGACAGGGAATACTGAAGCTTTCTTT	CASSLNLGTGNTEAFF	TRBV11-2	.	TRBD1	TRBJ1-1
TGTGCCAGCAGTTACCGGTCAGGGTACGAGCAGTACTTC	CASSYRSGYEQYF	TRBV6-6	once	.	TRBJ2-7
TGTGCCACGGGGGGGGGCATGAATCAGCCCCAGCATTTT	CATGGGMNQPQHF	TRBV15	.	.	TRBJ1-5
TGTGCCATACTAGCGGGCGGGGGCTCAGATACGCAGTATTTT	CAILAGGGSDTQYF	TRBV10-3	.	TRBD2	TRBJ2-3
TGTGCCAGCAGCGGGGGAGAGCTCTCAGGTACGCAGTATTTT	CASSGGELSGTQYF	TRBV9	.	.	TRBJ2-3
TGCAGCGTTCCAGCAGGTTACAATGAGCAGTTCTTC	CSVPAGYNEQFF	TRBV29-1	.	.	TRBJ2-1
TGTGCCAGTAGTCGGGGGAGGTATGGCTACACCTTC	CASSRGRYGYTF	TRBV19	.	.	TRBJ1-2
TGCGCCAGCAGCCTACCTGGACAGGGGGGCTATGGCTACACCTTC	CASSLPGQGGYGYTF	TRBV4-1	.	TRBD1	TRBJ1-2
TGTGCCAGCAGCCACCGACAGTATAATTCACCCCTCCACTTT	CASSHRQYNSPLHF	TRBV14	.	.	TRBJ1-6
TGTGCCATCAGTGCTGGGGCTATCGGGGAGCTGTTTTTT	CAISAGAIGELFF	TRBV10-3	.	.	TRBJ2-2
TGTGCCAGCAGCCTCGGGACAGGTCGTAAGAACACTGAAGCTTTCTTT	CASSLGTGRKNTEAFF	TRBV9	.	TRBD1	TRBJ1-1
TGCAGCGTTGGTCGGGACACGGGAGCTTTCTTT	CSVGRDTGAFF	TRBV29-1	.	.	TRBJ1-1
TGTGCCAGCAGCTTAAGGTTGGGACAGAACTACGAGCAGTACTTC	CASSLRLGQNYEQYF	TRBV7-2	.	TRBD1	TRBJ2-7
TGTGCCAGCAGTTTATCGTCTCAGGGCTTCAGTTCACCCCTCCACTTT	CASSLSSQGFSSPLHF	TRBV27	.	.	TRBJ1-6
TGTGCCACCAGCAGAGATCGTCTCACCGGGTACGAGCAGTACTTC	CATSRDRLTGYEQYF	TRBV15	.	.	TRBJ2-7
TGTGCCAGCAGTAAATGGACTGATTCCTACGAGCAGTACTTC	CASSKWTDSYEQYF	TRBV28	.	.	TRBJ2-7
TGTGCCAGCAGTTCCTCGACAGGGGTGGTAGAAAAACTGTTTTTT	CASSSSTGVVEKLFF	TRBV6-6	.	TRBD1	TRBJ1-4
TGTGCCAGCAGTGAAACCCGAGATCAGCCCCAGCATTTT	CASSETRDQPQHF	TRBV6-5	.	.	TRBJ1-5
TGTGCCAGCAGTGTTCAGGCAGCCCGGACAGGGACGCAGTACTTC	CASSVQAARTGTQYF	TRBV6-1	.	TRBD1	TRBJ2-7
TGCGCCAGCAGCCAATTGCTAGGGGCGGATACGCAGTATTTT	CASSQLLGADTQYF	TRBV5-1	.	.	TRBJ2-3
TGTGCCAGCAGCTCCACCGGGACTAGTGACGAGCAGTACTTC	CASSSTGTSDEQYF	TRBV9	.	TRBD2	TRBJ2-7
TGTGCCAGCTCACCACTGGTCGGCAGGGGAAGCACCGGGGAGCTGTTTTTT	CASSPLVGRGSTGELFF	TRBV18	.	.	TRBJ2-2
TGCGCCAGCTCTTTCAGCGGGGCCACAGATACGCAGTATTTT	CASSFSGATDTQYF	TRBV10-1	.	TRBD2	TRBJ2-3
TGTGCCAGCAGCCGACTAGCGGGCCTTACTTACAATGAGCAGTTCTTC	CASSRLAGLTYNEQFF	TRBV9	.	TRBD2	TRBJ2-1
TGTGCCAGCAAGACAGGGGGCCATGGCTACACCTTC	CASKTGGHGYTF	TRBV25-1	.	TRBD1	TRBJ1-2
TGTGCCAGCAGCCCCTCCGGGACTAGAAACTACGAGCAGTACTTC	CASSPSGTRNYEQYF	TRBV7-8	.	TRBD2	TRBJ2-7
TGTGCCAGCAGCTTAACGGGGGGGCGCTCCTACAATGAGCAGTTCTTC	CASSLTGGRSYNEQFF	TRBV11-2	.	TRBD2	TRBJ2-1
TGTGCCAGCAGCGTAGAGGCAGGGATTTATTCACCCCTCCACTTT	CASSVEAGIYSPLHF	TRBV9	.	.	TRBJ1-6
TGTGCCAGCAGTCCCCCGGCAGGGGCCTTCTATGGCTACACCTTC	CASSPPAGAFYGYTF	TRBV28	.	.	TRBJ1-2
TGCAGCGTTCTGAAAAGGACAGTGAACAATGAGCAGTTCTTC	CSVLKRTVNNEQFF	TRBV29-1	.	.	TRBJ2-1
TGTGCCAGCAGAGAAGGACAGGGGTATGGCTACACCTTC	CASREGQGYGYTF	TRBV2	.	TRBD1	TRBJ1-2
TGTGCCAGCAGCCCCGGGGCCGGGACAGCGCCTTACGAGCAGTACTTC	CASSPGAGTAPYEQYF	TRBV7-9	.	TRBD1	TRBJ2-7
TGCAGCGTTGAAGATGGGGGACAGGGGTACGAGCAGTACTTC	CSVEDGGQGYEQYF	TRBV29-1	.	TRBD1	TRBJ2-7
TGTGCCTGGAGTGTAGACAGGGGCTACGAGCAGTACTTC	CAWSVDRGYEQYF	TRBV30	once	TRBD1	TRBJ2-7
TGTGCCAGCAGCCCAACAGGGGGCGCGAGCAATCAGCCCCAGCATTTT	CASSPTGGASNQPQHF	TRBV6-6	.	TRBD1	TRBJ1-5
TGTGCCAGCGCGGGGGTACCCGACCCAGATACGCAGTATTTT	CASAGVPDPDTQYF	TRBV7-9	.	TRBD2	TRBJ2-3
TGTGCCAGCAGCTCACGGGACAGGCTTTTCTATGGCTACACCTTC	CASSSRDRLFYGYTF	TRBV7-8	.	TRBD1	TRBJ1-2
TGTGCCAGCAGCTTAGCGGGGGCTACTACAGATACGCAGTATTTT	CASSLAGATTDTQYF	TRBV7-3	.	.	TRBJ2-3
TGTGCCACCAGCAGAGTAGGGCAGGGGGCCTCCTGGGAGACCCAGTACTTC	CATSRVGQGASWETQYF	TRBV15	.	TRBD1	TRBJ2-5
TGTGCCAGCTCACCACCGGCATTATTCGAGCAGTACTTC	CASSPPALFEQYF	TRBV18	.	.	TRBJ2-7